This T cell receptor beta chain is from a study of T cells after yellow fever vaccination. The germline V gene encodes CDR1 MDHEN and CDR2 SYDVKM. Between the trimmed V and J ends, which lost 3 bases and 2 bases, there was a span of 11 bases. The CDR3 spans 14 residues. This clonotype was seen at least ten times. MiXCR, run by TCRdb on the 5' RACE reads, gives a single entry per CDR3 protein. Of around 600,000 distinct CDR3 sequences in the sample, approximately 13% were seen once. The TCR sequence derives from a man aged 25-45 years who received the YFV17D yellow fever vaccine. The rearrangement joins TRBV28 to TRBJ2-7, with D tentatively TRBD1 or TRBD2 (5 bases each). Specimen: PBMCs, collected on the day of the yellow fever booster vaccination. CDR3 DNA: TGTGCCAGCAGTTTGCCGGGGACCGCCTACGAGCAGTACTTC. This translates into CASSLPGTAYEQYF.